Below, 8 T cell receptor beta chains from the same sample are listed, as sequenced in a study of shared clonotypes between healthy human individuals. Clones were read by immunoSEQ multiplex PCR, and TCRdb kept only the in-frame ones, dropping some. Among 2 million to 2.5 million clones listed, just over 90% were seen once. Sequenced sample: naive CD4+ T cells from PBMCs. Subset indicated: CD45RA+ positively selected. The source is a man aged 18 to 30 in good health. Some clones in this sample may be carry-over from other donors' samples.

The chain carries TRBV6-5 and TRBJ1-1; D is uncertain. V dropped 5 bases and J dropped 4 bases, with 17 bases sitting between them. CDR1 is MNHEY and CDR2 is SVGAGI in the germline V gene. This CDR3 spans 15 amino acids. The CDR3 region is CASSNRRTLSTEAFF. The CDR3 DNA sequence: TGTGCCAGCAGTAACAGAAGAACCCTCAGCACTGAAGCTTTCTTT.

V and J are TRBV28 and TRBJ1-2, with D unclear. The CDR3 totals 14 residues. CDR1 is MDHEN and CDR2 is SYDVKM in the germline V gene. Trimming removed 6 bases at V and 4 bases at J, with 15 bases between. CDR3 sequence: CASSTPGSAYGYTF. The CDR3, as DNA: TGTGCCAGCAGCACCCCAGGTAGTGCCTATGGCTACACCTTC.

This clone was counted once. CDR3 sequence reads: CASSPSDVGYGYTF. The CDR3 DNA reads as TGTGCCAGCTCACCCTCGGATGTGGGCTATGGCTACACCTTC. The chain links TRBV18 to TRBJ1-2, with D hard to call. This CDR3 has 14 residues. Trimming removed 3 bases from V and 4 bases from J, with 12 bases in between. The germline gives CDR1 KGHSH, CDR2 LQKENI.

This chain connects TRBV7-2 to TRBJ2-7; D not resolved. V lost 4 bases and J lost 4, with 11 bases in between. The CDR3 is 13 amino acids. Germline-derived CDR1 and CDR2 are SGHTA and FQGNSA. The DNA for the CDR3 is TGTGCCAGCAGCTCGGCCAACAGATACGAGCAGTACTTC. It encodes CASSSANRYEQYF.

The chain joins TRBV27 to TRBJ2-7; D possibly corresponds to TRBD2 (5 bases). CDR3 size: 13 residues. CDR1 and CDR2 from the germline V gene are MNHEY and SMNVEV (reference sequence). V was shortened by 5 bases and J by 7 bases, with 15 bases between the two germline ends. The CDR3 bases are TGTGCCAGCAGTGAAAATGGAGGCGGGGAGCAGTACTTC. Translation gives CASSENGGGEQYF.

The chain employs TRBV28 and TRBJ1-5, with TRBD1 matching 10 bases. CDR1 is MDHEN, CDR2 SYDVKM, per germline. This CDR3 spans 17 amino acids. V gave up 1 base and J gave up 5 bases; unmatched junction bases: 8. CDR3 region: CASSLSTLGQGDQPQHF. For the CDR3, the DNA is TGTGCCAGCAGTTTATCGACCCTTGGACAGGGGGATCAGCCCCAGCATTTT.

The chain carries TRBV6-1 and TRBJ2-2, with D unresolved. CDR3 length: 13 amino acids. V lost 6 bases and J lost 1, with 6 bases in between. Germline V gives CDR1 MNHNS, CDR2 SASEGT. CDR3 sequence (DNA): TGTGCCAGCAGGGCCCTGAACACCGGGGAGCTGTTTTTT. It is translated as CASRALNTGELFF.

CDR3: CASSRVTDRLGGYTF. The CDR3 DNA is TGCGCCAGCAGCCGGGTGACAGACCGTTTGGGGGGCTACACCTTC. This chain links TRBV4-1 with TRBJ1-2; TRBD1 is a possible D gene (5 bases). Trimming left V 4 bases short and J 8 bases short, with 20 bases between. The CDR3 spans 15 residues. Germline lookup yields CDR1 MGHRA and CDR2 YSYEKL.